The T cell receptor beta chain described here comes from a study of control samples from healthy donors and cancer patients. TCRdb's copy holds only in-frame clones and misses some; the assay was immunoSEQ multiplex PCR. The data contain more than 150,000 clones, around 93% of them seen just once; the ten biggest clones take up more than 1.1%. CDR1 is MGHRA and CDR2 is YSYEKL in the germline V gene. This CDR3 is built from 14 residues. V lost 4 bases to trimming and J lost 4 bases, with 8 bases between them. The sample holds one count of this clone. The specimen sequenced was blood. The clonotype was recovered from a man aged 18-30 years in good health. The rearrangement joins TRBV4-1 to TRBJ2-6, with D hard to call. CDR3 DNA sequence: TGCGCCAGCAGCCCTGCTCCGGGGGCCAACGTCCTGACTTTC. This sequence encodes CASSPAPGANVLTF.